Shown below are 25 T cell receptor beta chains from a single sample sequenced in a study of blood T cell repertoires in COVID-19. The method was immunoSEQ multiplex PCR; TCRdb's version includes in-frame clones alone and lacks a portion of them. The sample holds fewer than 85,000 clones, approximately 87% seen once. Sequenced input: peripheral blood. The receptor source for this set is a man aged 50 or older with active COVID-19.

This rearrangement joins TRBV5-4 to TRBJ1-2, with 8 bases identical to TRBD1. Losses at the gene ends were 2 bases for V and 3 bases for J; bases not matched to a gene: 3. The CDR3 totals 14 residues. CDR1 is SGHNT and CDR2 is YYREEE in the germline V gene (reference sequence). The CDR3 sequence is CASSFEQGDYGYTF. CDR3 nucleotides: TGTGCCAGCAGCTTTGAACAGGGGGACTATGGCTACACCTTC. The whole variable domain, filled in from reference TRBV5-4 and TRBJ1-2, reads ETGVTQSPTHLIKTRGQQVTLRCSSQSGHNTVSWYQQALGQGPQFIFQYYREEENGRGNFPPRFSGLQFPNYSSELNVNALELDDSALYLCASSFEQGDYGYTFGSGTRLTVV.

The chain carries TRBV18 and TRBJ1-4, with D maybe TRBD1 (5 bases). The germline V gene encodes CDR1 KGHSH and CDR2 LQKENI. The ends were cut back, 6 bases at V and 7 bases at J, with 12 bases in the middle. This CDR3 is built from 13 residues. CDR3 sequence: CASSLREGEKLFF. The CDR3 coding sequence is TGTGCCAGCTCCCTCAGGGAAGGTGAAAAACTGTTTTTT.

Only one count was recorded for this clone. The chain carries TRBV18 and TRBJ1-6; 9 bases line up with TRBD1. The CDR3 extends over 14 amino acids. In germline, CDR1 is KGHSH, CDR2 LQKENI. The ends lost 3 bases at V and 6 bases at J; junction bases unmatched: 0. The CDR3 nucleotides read TGTGCCAGCTCACCGGACAGGGGTAATTCACCCCTCCACTTT. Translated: CASSPDRGNSPLHF.

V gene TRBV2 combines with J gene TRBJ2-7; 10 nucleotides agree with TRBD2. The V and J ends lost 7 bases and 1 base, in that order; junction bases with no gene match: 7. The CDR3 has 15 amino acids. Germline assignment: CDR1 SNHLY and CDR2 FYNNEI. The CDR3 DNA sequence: TGTGCCAGCACTCCTAGCGGGGGCCGATCCTACGAGCAGTACTTC. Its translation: CASTPSGGRSYEQYF.

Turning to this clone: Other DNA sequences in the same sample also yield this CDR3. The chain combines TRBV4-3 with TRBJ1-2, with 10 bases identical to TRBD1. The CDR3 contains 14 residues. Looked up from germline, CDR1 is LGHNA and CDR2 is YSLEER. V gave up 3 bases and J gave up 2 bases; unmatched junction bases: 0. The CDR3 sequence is CASSQDRGNYGYTF. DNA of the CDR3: TGCGCCAGCAGCCAGGACAGGGGGAACTATGGCTACACCTTC.

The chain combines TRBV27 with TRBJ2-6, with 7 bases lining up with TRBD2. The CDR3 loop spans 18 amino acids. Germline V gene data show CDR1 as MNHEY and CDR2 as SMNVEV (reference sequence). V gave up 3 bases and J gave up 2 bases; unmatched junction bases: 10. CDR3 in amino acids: CASSFGGGSRPGANVLTF. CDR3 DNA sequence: TGTGCCAGCAGTTTTGGGGGGGGGTCTCGGCCTGGGGCCAACGTCCTGACTTTC.

CDR3 nucleotide sequence: TGTGCCAGCAGCTTTCAACAGAACTCCTACGAGCAGTACTTC. Its translation is CASSFQQNSYEQYF. The chain couples TRBV7-2 to TRBJ2-7; D unresolved. CDR3 length: 14 amino acids. The germline V and J ends were trimmed by 3 bases and 0 bases, with 9 bases remaining between them. Germline CDR1 is SGHTA and CDR2 is FQGNSA. Filled out from reference TRBV7-2 and TRBJ2-7, the complete variable domain reads GAGVSQSPSNKVTEKGKDVELRCDPISGHTALYWYRQSLGQGLEFLIYFQGNSAPDKSGLPSDRFSAERTGGSVSTLTIQRTQQEDSAVYLCASSFQQNSYEQYFGPGTRLTVT.

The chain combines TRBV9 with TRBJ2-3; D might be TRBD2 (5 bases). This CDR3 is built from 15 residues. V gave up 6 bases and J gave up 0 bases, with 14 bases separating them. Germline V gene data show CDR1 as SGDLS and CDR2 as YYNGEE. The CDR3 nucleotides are TGTGCCAGCAACCCCGGCGGGCGGAGCACAGATACGCAGTATTTT. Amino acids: CASNPGGRSTDTQYF.

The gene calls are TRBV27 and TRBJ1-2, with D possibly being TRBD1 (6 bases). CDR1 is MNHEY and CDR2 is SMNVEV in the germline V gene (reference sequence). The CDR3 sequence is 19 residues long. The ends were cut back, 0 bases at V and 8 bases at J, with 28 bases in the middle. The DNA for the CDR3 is TGTGCCAGCAGTTTATCAGGGGGGGCTGGAGGGGCGAGTACGGGCGGCTACACCTTC. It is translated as CASSLSGGAGGASTGGYTF.

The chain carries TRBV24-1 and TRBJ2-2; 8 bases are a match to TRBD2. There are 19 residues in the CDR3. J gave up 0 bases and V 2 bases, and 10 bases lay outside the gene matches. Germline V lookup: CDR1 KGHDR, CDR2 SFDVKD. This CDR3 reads CATSDSIVGGASNTGELFF. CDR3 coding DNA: TGTGCCACCAGTGATTCAATCGTCGGGGGGGCATCGAACACCGGGGAGCTGTTTTTT.

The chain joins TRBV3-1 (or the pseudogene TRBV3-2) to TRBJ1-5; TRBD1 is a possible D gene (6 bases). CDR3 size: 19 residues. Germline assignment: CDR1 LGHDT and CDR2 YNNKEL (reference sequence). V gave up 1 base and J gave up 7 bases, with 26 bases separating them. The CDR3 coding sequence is TGTGCCAGCAGCCAAGGGGGACAAAACAGGAGTCAGAAGGGACAGCCCCAGCATTTT. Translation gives CASSQGGQNRSQKGQPQHF.

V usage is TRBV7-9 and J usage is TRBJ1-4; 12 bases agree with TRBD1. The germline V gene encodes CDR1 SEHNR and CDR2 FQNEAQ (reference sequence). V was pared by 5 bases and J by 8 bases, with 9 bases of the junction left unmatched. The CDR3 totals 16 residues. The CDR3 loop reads CASSAPGQGAGEKLFF. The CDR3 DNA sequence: TGTGCCAGCAGCGCCCCGGGACAGGGGGCCGGGGAAAAACTGTTTTTT.

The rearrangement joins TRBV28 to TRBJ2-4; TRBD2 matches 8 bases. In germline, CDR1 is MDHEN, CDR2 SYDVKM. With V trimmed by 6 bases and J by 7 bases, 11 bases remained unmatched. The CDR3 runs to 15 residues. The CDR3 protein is CASRRPGLGNNIQYF. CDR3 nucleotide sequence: TGTGCCAGCAGACGCCCGGGACTAGGAAATAACATTCAGTACTTC.

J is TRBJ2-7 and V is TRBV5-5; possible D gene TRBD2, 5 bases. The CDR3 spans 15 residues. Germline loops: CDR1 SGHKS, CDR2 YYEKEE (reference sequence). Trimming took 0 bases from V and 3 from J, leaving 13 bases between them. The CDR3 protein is CASSLASQEVYEQYF. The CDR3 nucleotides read TGTGCCAGCAGCTTGGCCTCCCAGGAGGTCTACGAGCAGTACTTC.

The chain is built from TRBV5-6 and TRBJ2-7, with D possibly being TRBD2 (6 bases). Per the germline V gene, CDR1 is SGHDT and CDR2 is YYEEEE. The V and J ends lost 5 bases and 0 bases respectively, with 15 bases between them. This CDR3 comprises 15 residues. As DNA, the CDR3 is TGTGCCAGCAGTTACGGGACTTGGAGCTCCTACGAGCAGTACTTC. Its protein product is CASSYGTWSSYEQYF.

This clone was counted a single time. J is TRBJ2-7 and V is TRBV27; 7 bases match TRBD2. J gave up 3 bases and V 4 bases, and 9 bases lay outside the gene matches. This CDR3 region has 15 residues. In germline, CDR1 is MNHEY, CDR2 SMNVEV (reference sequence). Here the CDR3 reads CASSWAGGRVYEQYF. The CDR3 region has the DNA TGTGCCAGCAGTTGGGCGGGCGGGAGAGTCTACGAGCAGTACTTC.

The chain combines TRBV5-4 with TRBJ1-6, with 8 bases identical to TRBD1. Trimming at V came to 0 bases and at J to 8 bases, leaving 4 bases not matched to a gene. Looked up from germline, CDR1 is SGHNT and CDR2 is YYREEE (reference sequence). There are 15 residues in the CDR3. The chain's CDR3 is CASSLGGQVDSPLHF. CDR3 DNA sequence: TGTGCCAGCAGCTTGGGGGGACAGGTGGATTCACCCCTCCACTTT.

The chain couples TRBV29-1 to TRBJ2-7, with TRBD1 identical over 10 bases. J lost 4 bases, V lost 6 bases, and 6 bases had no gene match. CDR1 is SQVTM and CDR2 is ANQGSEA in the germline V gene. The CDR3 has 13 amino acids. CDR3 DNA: TGCAGCGTGAAGGGACAGGGGTTATACGAGCAGTACTTC. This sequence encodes CSVKGQGLYEQYF.

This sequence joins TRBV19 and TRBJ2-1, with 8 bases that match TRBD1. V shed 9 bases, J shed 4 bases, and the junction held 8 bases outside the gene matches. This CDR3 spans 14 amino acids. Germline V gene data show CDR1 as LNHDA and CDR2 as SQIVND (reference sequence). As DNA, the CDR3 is TGTGCCAGCATCTCGGGACAGGCGTACAATGAGCAGTTCTTC. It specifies CASISGQAYNEQFF.

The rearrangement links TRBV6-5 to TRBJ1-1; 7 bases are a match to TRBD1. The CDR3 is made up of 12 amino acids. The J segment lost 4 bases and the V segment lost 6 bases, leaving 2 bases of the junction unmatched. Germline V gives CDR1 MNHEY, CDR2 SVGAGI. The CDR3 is CASRTGTTEAFF. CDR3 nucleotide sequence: TGTGCCAGCAGGACAGGGACCACTGAAGCTTTCTTT.

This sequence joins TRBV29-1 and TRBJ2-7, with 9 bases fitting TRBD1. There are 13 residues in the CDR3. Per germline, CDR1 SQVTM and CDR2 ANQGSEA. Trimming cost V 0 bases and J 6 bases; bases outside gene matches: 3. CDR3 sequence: CSVEEGQGVEQYF. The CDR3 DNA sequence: TGCAGCGTTGAAGAGGGACAGGGCGTCGAGCAGTACTTC.

Written as DNA, the CDR3 is TGCGCCAGCAGCCAAGATCGGCGGGGCCAGGGAAACACCATATATTTT. This translates into CASSQDRRGQGNTIYF. V is TRBV4-1 and J is TRBJ1-3; perhaps TRBD1 as D (5 bases). Trimming cost V 0 bases and J 4 bases, with 13 bases left between them. Germline V gene sequence: CDR1 MGHRA, CDR2 YSYEKL. The CDR3 runs to 16 residues.

The CDR3: CASSFQGTSPGETQYF. In DNA, the CDR3 is TGTGCCAGCAGCTTCCAAGGGACAAGTCCGGGAGAGACCCAGTACTTC. This rearrangement joins TRBV9 to TRBJ2-5; possibly TRBD1 for D (6 bases). The V end lost 4 bases, the J end lost 4 bases, and 20 bases lay between the germline ends. CDR3 length: 16 amino acids. Germline CDR1 reads SGDLS; CDR2 reads YYNGEE.

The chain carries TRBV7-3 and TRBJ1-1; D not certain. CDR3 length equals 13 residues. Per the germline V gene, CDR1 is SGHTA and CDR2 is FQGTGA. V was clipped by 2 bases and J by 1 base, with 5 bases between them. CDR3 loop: CASSLAENTEAFF. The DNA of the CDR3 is TGTGCCAGCAGCTTAGCAGAGAACACTGAAGCTTTCTTT.

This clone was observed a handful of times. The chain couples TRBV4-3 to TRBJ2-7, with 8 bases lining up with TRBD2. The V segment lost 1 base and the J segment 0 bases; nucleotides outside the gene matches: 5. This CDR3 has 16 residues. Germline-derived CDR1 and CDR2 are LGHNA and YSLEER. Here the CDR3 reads CASSQVGGGNSYEQYF. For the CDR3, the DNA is TGCGCCAGCAGCCAAGTTGGCGGGGGGAACTCCTACGAGCAGTACTTC.